This T cell receptor (delta chain) came from a study of gamma-delta T cells after stem cell transplantation. TCRdb repeated clone calling on the RT-PCR reads with CATT. The repertoire consists of roughly 3,200 delta-chain clones, with around 2% occurring once and the leading ten covering about 40%. This clone was seen a handful of times. A read error is the likely source, as a far larger clone sits one nucleotide away. This CDR3 is also generated by other DNA sequences in the sample. The CDR3 has 17 residues. Germline CDR1 and CDR2: GEAIGNYY and EKD. This chain links TRDV2 with TRDJ1; tentatively, D is TRDD3 (6 bases). This receptor was taken from a human donor. It is not recorded whose cells these are; they may come from a transplant donor. The specimen was gamma-delta T cells. The CDR3 coding sequence is TGTGCCTGCGACACCGTTGGGGGGAAAACGGATACCGATAAACTCATCTTT. Amino acids: CACDTVGGKTDTDKLIF.